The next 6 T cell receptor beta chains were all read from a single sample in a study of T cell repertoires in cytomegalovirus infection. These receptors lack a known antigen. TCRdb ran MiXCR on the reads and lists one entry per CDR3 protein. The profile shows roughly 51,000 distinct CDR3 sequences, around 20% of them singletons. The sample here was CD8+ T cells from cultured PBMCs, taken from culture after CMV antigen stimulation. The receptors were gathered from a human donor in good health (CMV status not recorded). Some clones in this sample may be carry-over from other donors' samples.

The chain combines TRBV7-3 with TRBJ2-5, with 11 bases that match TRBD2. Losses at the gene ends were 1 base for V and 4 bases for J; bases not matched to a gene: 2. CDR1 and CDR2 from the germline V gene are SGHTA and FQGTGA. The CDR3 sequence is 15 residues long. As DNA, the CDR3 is TGTGCCAGCAGCTTAAACGGACTAGCGGGAGAGACCCAGTACTTC. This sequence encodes CASSLNGLAGETQYF.

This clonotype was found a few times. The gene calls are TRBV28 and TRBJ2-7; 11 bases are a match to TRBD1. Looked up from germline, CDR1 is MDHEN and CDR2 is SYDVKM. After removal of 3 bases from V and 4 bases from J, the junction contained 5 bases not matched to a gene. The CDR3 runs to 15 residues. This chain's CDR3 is CASSLMGQGVYEQYF. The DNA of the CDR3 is TGTGCCAGCAGTTTGATGGGACAGGGGGTGTACGAGCAGTACTTC.

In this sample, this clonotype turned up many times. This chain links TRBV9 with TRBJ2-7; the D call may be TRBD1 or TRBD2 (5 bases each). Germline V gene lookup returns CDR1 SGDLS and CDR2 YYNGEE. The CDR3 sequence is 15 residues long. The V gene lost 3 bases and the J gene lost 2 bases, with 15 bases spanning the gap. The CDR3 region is CASSAGPIGAYEQYF. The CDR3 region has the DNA TGTGCCAGCAGCGCGGGACCCATAGGCGCCTACGAGCAGTACTTC.

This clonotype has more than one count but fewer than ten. CDR3 nucleotides: TGTGCCAGCAGGACTAGCGGGGCCTACAATGAGCAGTTCTTC. It is translated as CASRTSGAYNEQFF. V and J are TRBV7-2 and TRBJ2-1, with TRBD2 identical over 11 bases. Looked up from germline, CDR1 is SGHTA and CDR2 is FQGNSA. Trimming cost V 6 bases and J 2 bases; bases outside gene matches: 0. CDR3 length: 14 amino acids.

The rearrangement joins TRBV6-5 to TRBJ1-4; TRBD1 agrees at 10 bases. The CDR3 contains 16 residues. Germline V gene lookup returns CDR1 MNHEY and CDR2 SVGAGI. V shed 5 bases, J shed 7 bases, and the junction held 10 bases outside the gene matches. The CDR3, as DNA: TGTGCCAGCAGTGACACCCCCGGGACAGGGGCTGAAAAACTGTTTTTT. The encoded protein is CASSDTPGTGAEKLFF.

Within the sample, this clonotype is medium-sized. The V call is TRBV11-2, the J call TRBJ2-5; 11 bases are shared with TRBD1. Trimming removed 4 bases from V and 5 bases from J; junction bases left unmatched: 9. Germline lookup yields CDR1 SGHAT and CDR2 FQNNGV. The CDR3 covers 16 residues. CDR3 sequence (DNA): TGTGCCAGCAGCTCAGCCCCGGGACAGGGGGGGGAGACCCAGTACTTC. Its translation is CASSSAPGQGGETQYF.